Shown below are 25 T cell receptor beta chains from a single sample sequenced in a study of control samples from healthy donors and cancer patients (dated by TCRdb to the early 2020s). The protocol used for the library was the immunoSEQ multiplex PCR assay. The table was pulled from immuneACCESS by TCRdb, which kept in-frame rearrangements only. Such tables lose some clones; where checked, under half of the loss comes from unresolved V genes, and the rest has no known cause. The table for this sample lists around 170,000 clones; roughly 92% of them were counted only once. Around 1.5% of the sample comes from the top ten. The sample was blood. These receptors were obtained from a man in his thirties or forties in good health.

A single count supports this clone. V gene TRBV30 combines with J gene TRBJ1-5; 7 nucleotides line up with TRBD1. V dropped 2 bases and J dropped 7; count of bases not matched to a gene: 8. Looked up from germline, CDR1 is GTSNPN and CDR2 is SVGIG (reference sequence). The CDR3 contains 14 residues. The CDR3 coding sequence is TGTGCCTGGAGTAACGAGGGGGCAAGGCAGCCCCAGCATTTT. Its translation: CAWSNEGARQPQHF.

This clone has just one count. The V gene is TRBV28, the J gene TRBJ1-2, with D possibly TRBD1 on 6 matching bases. Trimming pared 3 bases from V and 7 bases from J, leaving 24 bases between. Germline V gives CDR1 MDHEN, CDR2 SYDVKM. The CDR3 is made up of 17 amino acids. CDR3 loop: CASSFAAPGHLTGGYTF. The DNA of the CDR3 is TGTGCCAGCAGTTTTGCTGCTCCGGGACACCTAACGGGTGGCTACACCTTC.

The chain employs TRBV11-2 and TRBJ1-1; unclear D gene. The CDR3 contains 14 residues. Germline lookup yields CDR1 SGHAT and CDR2 FQNNGV. V dropped 5 bases and J dropped 0 bases, with 10 bases sitting between them. The CDR3 spells CASSLPRLNTEAFF. The CDR3 DNA sequence: TGTGCCAGCAGCCTACCCAGACTGAACACTGAAGCTTTCTTT.

The chain carries TRBV12-3 or TRBV12-4 and TRBJ1-1; D unresolved. CDR3 length: 12 amino acids. The ends were cut back, 1 base at V and 12 bases at J, with 12 bases in the middle. This chain's CDR3 is CASSLGVSKTFF. DNA for the CDR3: TGTGCCAGCAGTTTAGGGGTCTCTAAGACTTTCTTT.

The chain combines TRBV27 with TRBJ1-1, with D unclear. V was trimmed by 5 bases and J by 1 base, leaving 5 bases between them. The CDR3 loop spans 12 amino acids. Per the germline V gene, CDR1 is MNHEY and CDR2 is SMNVEV (reference sequence). The CDR3 DNA sequence: TGTGCCAGCAGTCCTCGGAACACTGAAGCTTTCTTT. It codes for CASSPRNTEAFF.

The chain uses TRBV6-6 and TRBJ2-5; TRBD1 might be the D (6 bases). CDR1 is MNHNY and CDR2 is SVGAGI in the germline V gene (reference sequence). V lost 4 bases to trimming and J lost 3 bases, with 15 bases between them. The CDR3 runs to 15 residues. The CDR3 sequence: CASSSRNREKETQYF. CDR3 bases: TGTGCCAGCAGTTCCCGAAACAGGGAAAAAGAGACCCAGTACTTC.

V and J are TRBV18 and TRBJ1-1; D remains unclear. This CDR3 region has 15 residues. Germline V gene sequence: CDR1 KGHSH, CDR2 LQKENI. V was cut by 3 bases and J by 3 bases, with 14 bases left in between. CDR3 loop: CASSPYDGSHTEAFF. CDR3 sequence (DNA): TGTGCCAGCTCACCTTATGACGGCTCGCACACTGAAGCTTTCTTT.

This sequence joins TRBV4-1 and TRBJ2-1, with 7 bases that match TRBD2. The CDR3 consists of 16 residues. Germline lookup yields CDR1 MGHRA and CDR2 YSYEKL. The ends lost 1 base at V and 5 bases at J; junction bases unmatched: 8. The CDR3 spells CASSQVSASGNNEQFF. The CDR3 DNA follows: TGCGCCAGCAGCCAAGTGTCGGCTAGCGGCAACAATGAGCAGTTCTTC.

The J gene is TRBJ1-1, the V gene TRBV10-3, with 10 bases fitting TRBD1. The CDR3 is 16 amino acids. The trim removed 3 bases at V and 5 bases at J, leaving 9 bases unmatched. Germline CDR1 is ENHRY and CDR2 is SYGVKD. CDR3 DNA: TGTGCCATCAGTGAACCCTTGGGACAGGGGAGAACTGAAGCTTTCTTT. This gives the protein CAISEPLGQGRTEAFF.

The V and J genes are TRBV11-2 and TRBJ1-1; no firm D call. Per germline, CDR1 SGHAT and CDR2 FQNNGV. The CDR3 totals 12 residues. Trimming shortened V by 5 bases and J by 5 bases, and 9 bases separated the two germline ends. The CDR3 coding sequence is TGTGCCAGCAGCCGATCGAGTACTGAAGCTTTCTTT. Its translation: CASSRSSTEAFF.

The chain uses TRBV7-9 and TRBJ1-2; 10 bases map to TRBD1. Per the germline V gene, CDR1 is SEHNR and CDR2 is FQNEAQ (reference sequence). The CDR3 has 16 amino acids. Germline trimming cut 5 bases from V and 0 bases from J; bases unmatched to any gene: 6. CDR3 nucleotide sequence: TGTGCCAGCAGCCCCGGACAGGGGGAACCTAACTATGGCTACACCTTC. This encodes CASSPGQGEPNYGYTF.

The chain links TRBV19 to TRBJ1-4; maybe TRBD1 (6 bases). V lost 6 bases to trimming and J lost 0 bases, with 23 bases between them. The CDR3 consists of 19 residues. In germline, CDR1 is LNHDA, CDR2 SQIVND (reference sequence). CDR3 DNA sequence: TGTGCCAGTAGACCACGAGCCAGGGGTTTAACGGCAACTAATGAAAAACTGTTTTTT. This translates into CASRPRARGLTATNEKLFF.

V and J are TRBV6-5 and TRBJ1-4; D is perhaps TRBD1 (5 bases). This CDR3 contains 15 residues. The germline gives CDR1 MNHEY, CDR2 SVGAGI. The V gene lost 9 bases and the J gene lost 3 bases, with 17 bases spanning the gap. The CDR3 is CARGGNGGPNEKLFF. The CDR3 coding sequence is TGTGCCAGGGGGGGGAACGGAGGCCCTAATGAAAAACTGTTTTTT.

V gene TRBV30 combines with J gene TRBJ2-3; the match to TRBD2 covers 9 bases. Per germline, CDR1 GTSNPN and CDR2 SVGIG (reference sequence). V trimming: 3 bases; J trimming: 3 bases; junction bases outside the gene matches: 7. The CDR3 length is 15 residues. The chain's CDR3 is CAWSRERGATDTQYF. CDR3 DNA sequence: TGTGCCTGGAGCCGTGAGCGGGGGGCGACAGATACGCAGTATTTT.

The chain couples TRBV6-5 to TRBJ1-2, with 10 bases aligning to TRBD1. CDR1 is MNHEY and CDR2 is SVGAGI in the germline V gene. The CDR3 totals 15 residues. The J segment lost 2 bases and the V segment lost 4 bases, leaving 4 bases of the junction unmatched. CDR3 DNA sequence: TGTGCCAGCAGTTCACGGACAGGGGGGAACTATGGCTACACCTTC. Translating it yields CASSSRTGGNYGYTF.

V usage is TRBV30 and J usage is TRBJ1-5; D perhaps matches TRBD1 (5 bases). V was clipped by 3 bases and J by 4 bases, with 10 bases between them. This CDR3 spans 13 amino acids. Germline CDR1 reads GTSNPN; CDR2 reads SVGIG (reference sequence). Written as DNA, the CDR3 is TGTGCCTGGAGCGGGACGGGGAATCAGCCCCAGCATTTT. It encodes CAWSGTGNQPQHF.

The chain combines TRBV7-9 with TRBJ2-1; D may be TRBD2 (6 bases). CDR3 length: 14 residues. Per germline, CDR1 SEHNR and CDR2 FQNEAQ (reference sequence). The V end was cut by 3 bases, the J end by 5 bases, with 11 bases between. Here the CDR3 reads CASSLGGRDNEQFF. In nucleotides, the CDR3 is TGTGCCAGCAGCTTGGGGGGACGCGACAATGAGCAGTTCTTC.

The rearrangement joins TRBV4-1 to TRBJ1-5, with D possibly matching TRBD1 (6 bases). Germline CDR1 reads MGHRA; CDR2 reads YSYEKL. Trimming pared 3 bases from V and 6 bases from J, leaving 12 bases between. The CDR3 consists of 14 residues. Written as DNA, the CDR3 is TGCGCCAGCAGCCACCAACAGGGAAGTCAGCCCCAGCATTTT. Amino acid sequence: CASSHQQGSQPQHF.

This clone was detected only a few times. This chain's CDR3 is CATSSSTDRDEQYF. CDR3 DNA: TGTGCCACCAGCAGCTCCACCGACAGGGACGAGCAGTACTTC. The chain couples TRBV15 to TRBJ2-7; 7 bases match TRBD1. This CDR3 is built from 14 residues. CDR1 LNHNV and CDR2 YYDKDF come from the germline V gene (reference sequence). J was trimmed by 5 bases and V by 3 bases; bases with no gene match: 7. Complete variable domain (other parts from reference TRBV15 and TRBJ2-7): DAMVIQNPRYQVTQFGKPVTLSCSQTLNHNVMYWYQQKSSQAPKLLFHYYDKDFNNEADTPDNFQSRRPNTSFCFLDIRSPGLGDTAMYLCATSSSTDRDEQYFGPGTRLTVT.

The chain combines TRBV15 with TRBJ1-5; 9 positions match TRBD1. This CDR3 is 15 amino acids long. V was pared by 2 bases and J by 5 bases, with 4 bases of the junction left unmatched. Germline V gene data show CDR1 as LNHNV and CDR2 as YYDKDF (reference sequence). CDR3 region: CATSRPGQGDQPQHF. The CDR3 DNA reads TGTGCCACCAGCAGACCGGGACAGGGTGATCAGCCCCAGCATTTT.

This chain links TRBV5-1 with TRBJ1-3, with TRBD1 matching 8 bases. The V and J ends lost 0 bases and 0 bases, in that order; junction bases with no gene match: 2. Germline V gives CDR1 SGHRS, CDR2 YFSETQ. CDR3 length: 16 amino acids. The CDR3 region is CASSLGGTGSGNTIYF. The CDR3 coding sequence is TGCGCCAGCAGCTTGGGCGGGACAGGCTCTGGAAACACCATATATTTT.

This clone has only one observation. The chain carries TRBV19 and TRBJ1-2, with 9 bases that match TRBD1. Trimming at V came to 5 bases and at J to 6 bases, leaving 10 bases not matched to a gene. This CDR3 region has 15 residues. The V gene's germline CDR1 is LNHDA and CDR2 SQIVND (reference sequence). The CDR3 loop reads CASSVWTGAQDGYTF. The CDR3 region has the DNA TGTGCCAGTAGTGTGTGGACAGGGGCTCAAGATGGCTACACCTTC.

In regard to this clone: The sample holds other DNA sequences that translate to the same CDR3. The V and J genes are TRBV27 and TRBJ1-1; 9 bases match TRBD1. CDR1 is MNHEY, CDR2 SMNVEV, per germline (reference sequence). This CDR3 comprises 15 residues. The J segment lost 1 base and the V segment lost 3 bases, leaving 3 bases of the junction unmatched. This chain's CDR3 is CASSLTGGTNTEAFF. CDR3 DNA sequence: TGTGCCAGCAGTTTGACAGGGGGTACGAACACTGAAGCTTTCTTT.

The J gene is TRBJ2-2, the V gene TRBV6-5, with TRBD2 identical over 9 bases. The CDR3 runs to 15 residues. Germline V gives CDR1 MNHEY, CDR2 SVGAGI. J was trimmed by 6 bases and V by 5 bases; bases with no gene match: 7. In nucleotides, the CDR3 is TGTGCCAGCAGTCCGGCGGGGGGGTTGGCCGGGGAGCTGTTTTTT. Protein product: CASSPAGGLAGELFF.

The sample holds one count of this clone. The chain employs TRBV27 and TRBJ2-5, with 7 bases matching TRBD2. The CDR3 contains 15 residues. The trim removed 8 bases at V and 4 bases at J, leaving 13 bases unmatched. CDR1 is MNHEY, CDR2 SMNVEV, per germline (reference sequence). The CDR3, as DNA: TGTGCCAGCGGGCACAAAGCGGGATTTCGAGAGACCCAGTACTTC. This gives the protein CASGHKAGFRETQYF.